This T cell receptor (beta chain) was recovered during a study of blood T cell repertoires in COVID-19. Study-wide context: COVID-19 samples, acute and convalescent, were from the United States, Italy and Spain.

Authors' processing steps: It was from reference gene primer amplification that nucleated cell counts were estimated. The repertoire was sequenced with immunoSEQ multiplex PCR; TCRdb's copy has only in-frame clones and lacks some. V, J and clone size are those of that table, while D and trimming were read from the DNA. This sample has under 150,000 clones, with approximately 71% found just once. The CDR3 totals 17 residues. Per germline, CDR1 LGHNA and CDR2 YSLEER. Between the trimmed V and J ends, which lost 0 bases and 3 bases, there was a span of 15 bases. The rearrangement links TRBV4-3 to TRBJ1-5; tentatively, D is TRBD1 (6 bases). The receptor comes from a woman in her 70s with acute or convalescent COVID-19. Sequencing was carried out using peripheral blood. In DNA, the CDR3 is TGCGCCAGCAGCCAAGATTATAGGACAGATTTCAATCAGCCCCAGCATTTT. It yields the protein CASSQDYRTDFNQPQHF.